Listed here are 4 T cell receptor beta chains from one sample, sequenced in a study of T cells in Graves' hyperthyroidism and ophthalmopathy. TCR beta CDR3 region amplification was performed from RNA transcripts. HTBI primers were employed in a first-round RT-PCR of the TCR CDR3. TCRdb reprocessed the multiplex PCR reads with MiXCR, giving one entry per CDR3 protein. This sample carries around 600,000 distinct CDR3 sequences, approximately 15% of them seen once, and the ten largest clones take approximately 12%. The specimen was blood. The receptors originated from a woman between 50 and 59 years old with Graves' ophthalmopathy.

The chain joins TRBV5-1 to TRBJ2-1; a possible D gene is TRBD2 (6 bases). CDR1 and CDR2 from the germline V gene are SGHRS and YFSETQ. The V gene lost 0 bases and the J gene lost 5 bases, with 15 bases spanning the gap. This CDR3 spans 16 amino acids. This CDR3 reads CASSLGSSANHNEQFF. The CDR3 DNA is TGCGCCAGCAGCTTGGGGTCTAGCGCAAATCACAATGAGCAGTTCTTC.

This clonotype appeared many times. The chain joins TRBV29-1 to TRBJ2-5; 11 bases fit TRBD1. This CDR3 is built from 13 residues. CDR1 is SQVTM, CDR2 ANQGSEA, per germline. J gave up 5 bases and V 4 bases, and 3 bases lay outside the gene matches. The CDR3 DNA follows: TGCAGCGTTGGGACAGGGGGCCGGGAGACCCAGTACTTC. It codes for CSVGTGGRETQYF.

The table lists this clonotype with a count of one. The CDR3 nucleotides are TGTGCCAGCAGTCTCCGACAGGGGCCGAGCTCCTATAATTCACCCCTCCACTTT. Amino acids: CASSLRQGPSSYNSPLHF. V gene TRBV27 combines with J gene TRBJ1-6, with TRBD1 identical over 8 bases. Germline V lookup: CDR1 MNHEY, CDR2 SMNVEV (reference sequence). The V gene end was trimmed by 5 bases and the J gene end by 0 bases; junction bases not matched to a gene: 9. The CDR3 totals 18 residues.

The rearrangement links TRBV28 to TRBJ1-5, with unresolved D. The V end was cut by 5 bases, the J end by 3 bases, with 8 bases between. Germline V gives CDR1 MDHEN, CDR2 SYDVKM. This CDR3 is 13 amino acids long. CDR3 nucleotides: TGTGCCAGCAGTCCTTCCTTCAATCAGCCCCAGCATTTT. Translating it yields CASSPSFNQPQHF.